This TCR beta chain was found in a study of blood T cells in healthy people across ages (dated by TCRdb to about 2015). Regarding the study in general: In model experiments, roughly one uniquely barcoded TCR beta cDNA molecule per two T cells was captured by template switching. To track age-related changes in TCR beta repertoire diversity, the study relied on deep sequencing normalized with unique cDNA molecular identifiers. Four age groups were formed from the donors: young (average about 17 years), middle-aged (approximately 42), aged (62) and long-lived (less than 85). To avoid experimental bias, donors of different ages were spread randomly across the sequencing lanes. The study analyzed two additional independent replicas of 1 million unique cDNA reads from the same blood draw for two donors, one aged 18 to 30 and one aged 80 or older. Results and caveats for the whole study, not just this receptor: Compared with the aged group, more naive CD4+ T cells, fewer expanded clones and increased TCR diversity were shown by the long-lived group, suggesting age selection. A strong correlation was found between observed TCR beta diversity and the percentage of naive T cells measured by flow cytometry. The CMV infection status of donors was not known, potentially confounding age-related changes in expanded clonotypes. As age increased, observed TCR beta diversity per million T cells dropped in a roughly linear way, and a significant reduction was already evident by age roughly 36. Because profiling used bulk unsorted PBMCs, naive and antigen-experienced compartments could not be compared conclusively. Estimates of total diversity based on one million sequenced T cells were considered lower bounds and underestimates.

The 39 donors, aged about 6 to 95 years, were systemically healthy Caucasian individuals from Russia. About 9.1 milliliters of peripheral blood were collected from each donor into EDTA-treated Vacutainer tubes. PBMCs were isolated by Ficoll-Paque density-gradient centrifugation, with at least 6 million obtained per sample. Total RNA was extracted from PBMCs with Trizol reagent, with at least 6 micrograms obtained per sample. Naive CD45RAhigh/CD27high T cell percentages were measured by flow cytometry on a PBMC aliquot from every donor. This clonotype was recorded many times. Which antigen it targets is not known. One base away there is no much larger clone; base qualities are not given. Library generation was performed with 5' RACE. Sequenced on an Illumina HiSeq 2500. The second PCR ran for roughly 6 to 11 cycles and used a J-beta primer mix along with a sample-barcoded 5' primer. A template-switch 5' adaptor carrying 12 random nucleotides introduced a unique molecular identifier onto each TCR beta cDNA molecule. At least 2.5 million CDR3-containing paired-end reads were obtained from each sample. First-strand cDNA synthesis was performed from all RNA using the Mint cDNA synthesis kit, with priming by a TRBC-specific oligonucleotide. After uracil-DNA glycosylase treatment, a first 18-cycle PCR used universal primers M1SS and BC2_uni_R on all cDNA. In the original analysis: For normalization, 1 million high-quality reads, each with a distinct molecular identifier, were randomly selected from each sample. Reads with shared molecular identifiers were discarded instead of being binned into consensus sequences. MiTCR, run with a Q25 quality threshold and the strictest error-elimination algorithm, handled CDR3 identification, clonotype clustering and error correction. A nonparametric unseen species model using Euler transformation provided a lower-bound estimate of total TCR beta diversity. Through fastp at Q25 and MiXCR, TCRdb rebuilt clones from the public reads, retaining in-frame beta chains. Each CDR3 protein gets just one entry, which takes the most common genes and DNA from the rows behind it. The V and J calls come from TCRdb's annotation, not from the publication. The sample table contains around 1,500,000 distinct CDR3 sequences; only one count was recorded for roughly 27% of them. The top ten hold approximately 7.7% of the sample.

The sample comprised blood. The sequence came from a woman in her 30s in good health.

CDR3 sequence: CASSLSRGAGQETQYF. The DNA sequence is as follows: TGTGCCAGCAGCTTAAGTCGAGGAGCGGGACAAGAGACCCAGTACTTC. Here the chain combines TRBV7-7 and TRBJ2-5; 7 bases in the middle match TRBD2. The CDR3 goes from the cysteine to the phenylalanine over 16 residues. The only DNA kept is the CDR3, 48 bases in frame from the first base. Trimming takes 2 bases off V and 2 bases off J; junction bases not matched to a gene: 8. From the germline V gene (reference sequence), CDR1 is SSHAT and CDR2 is FNYEAQ.